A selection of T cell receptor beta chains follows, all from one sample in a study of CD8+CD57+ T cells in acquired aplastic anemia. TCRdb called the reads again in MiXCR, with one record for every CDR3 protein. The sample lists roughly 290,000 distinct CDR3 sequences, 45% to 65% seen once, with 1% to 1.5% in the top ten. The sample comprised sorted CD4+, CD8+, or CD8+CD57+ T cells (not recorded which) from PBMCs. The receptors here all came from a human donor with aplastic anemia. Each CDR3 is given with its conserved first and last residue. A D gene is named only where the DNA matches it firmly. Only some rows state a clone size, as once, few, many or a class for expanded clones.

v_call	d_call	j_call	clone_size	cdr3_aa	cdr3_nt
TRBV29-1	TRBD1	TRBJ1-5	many	CSVGLGTVRSNQPQHF	TGCAGCGTTGGATTAGGGACAGTCCGAAGCAATCAGCCCCAGCATTTT
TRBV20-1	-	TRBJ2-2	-	CSARSQTSAGELFF	TGCAGTGCTAGAAGCCAGACATCTGCCGGGGAGCTGTTTTTT
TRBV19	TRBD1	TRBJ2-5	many	CASSEPGGYTQYF	TGTGCCAGTAGTGAACCAGGGGGCTACACCCAGTACTTC
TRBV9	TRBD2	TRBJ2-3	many	CASSVGNSGSRTDTQYF	TGTGCCAGCAGCGTAGGTAATAGCGGGAGTAGGACAGATACGCAGTATTTT
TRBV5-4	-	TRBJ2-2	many	CASSLAAGNANTGELFF	TGTGCCAGCAGCTTGGCAGCCGGTAACGCGAACACCGGGGAGCTGTTTTTT
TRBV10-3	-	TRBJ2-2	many	CAISRDPSGELFF	TGTGCCATCAGCCGGGACCCGTCCGGGGAGCTGTTTTTT
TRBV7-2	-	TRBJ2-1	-	CASSFLREQFF	TGTGCCAGCAGCTTTCTCAGGGAGCAGTTCTTC
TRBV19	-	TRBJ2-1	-	CASKRENILNNEQFF	TGTGCCAGTAAGAGGGAGAACATCCTAAACAATGAGCAGTTCTTC
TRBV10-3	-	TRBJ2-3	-	CAISGLVDTQYF	TGTGCCATCAGTGGACTAGTGGATACGCAGTATTTT
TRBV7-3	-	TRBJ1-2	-	CASSFGNGYTF	TGTGCCAGCAGCTTTGGAAACGGCTACACCTTC
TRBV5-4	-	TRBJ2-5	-	CASSLETEQETQYF	TGTGCCAGCAGCTTGGAGACAGAGCAAGAGACCCAGTACTTC
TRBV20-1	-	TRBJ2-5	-	CSARDRNSGPQTQYF	TGCAGTGCTAGAGATCGAAATAGCGGTCCACAGACCCAGTACTTC
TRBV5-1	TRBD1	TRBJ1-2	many	CASSLRRGPDGYTF	TGCGCCAGCAGCTTGCGCAGGGGGCCAGATGGCTACACCTTC
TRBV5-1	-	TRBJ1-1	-	CASSLGPTAGTEAFF	TGCGCCAGCAGCTTAGGTCCGACGGCTGGCACTGAAGCTTTCTTT
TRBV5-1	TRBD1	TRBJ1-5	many	CASSLEGAGYQPQHF	TGCGCCAGCAGCCTCGAGGGGGCGGGATATCAGCCCCAGCATTTT
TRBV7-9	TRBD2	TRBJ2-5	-	CASSLALAELNPGETQYF	TGTGCCAGCAGCTTAGCCCTAGCGGAACTCAACCCGGGGGAGACCCAGTACTTC
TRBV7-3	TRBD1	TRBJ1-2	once	CASSFGTGMGYTF	TGTGCCAGCAGCTTCGGGACAGGGATGGGCTACACCTTC
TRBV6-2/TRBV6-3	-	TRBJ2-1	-	CASSPEQSSYNEQFF	TGTGCCAGCAGTCCCGAGCAGAGTAGTTACAATGAGCAGTTCTTC
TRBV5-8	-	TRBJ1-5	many	CASSPRVHSNQPQHF	TGTGCCAGCAGCCCTAGGGTACATAGCAATCAGCCCCAGCATTTT
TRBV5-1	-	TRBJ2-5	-	CASSLGVGEETQYF	TGCGCCAGCAGCTTAGGAGTGGGTGAGGAGACCCAGTACTTC
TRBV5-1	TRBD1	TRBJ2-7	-	CASSFSGGLEQYF	TGCGCCAGCAGCTTTTCAGGGGGCTTGGAGCAGTACTTC
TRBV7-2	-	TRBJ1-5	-	CASSPTRRNQPPHF	TGTGCCAGCAGCCCAACACGCCGAAATCAGCCCCCGCATTTT
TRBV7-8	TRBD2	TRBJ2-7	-	CASSPTSGTGYEQYF	TGTGCCAGCAGCCCGACTAGCGGTACCGGCTACGAGCAGTACTTC
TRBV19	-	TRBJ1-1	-	CASIDGSTEAFF	TGTGCCAGTATTGACGGGAGCACTGAAGCTTTCTTT
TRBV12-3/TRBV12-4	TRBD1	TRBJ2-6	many	CASSRDRAGANVLTF	TGTGCCAGCAGCCGCGACAGGGCTGGGGCCAACGTCCTGACTTTC
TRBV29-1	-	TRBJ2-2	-	CSVAEGGGGELFF	TGCAGCGTGGCGGAGGGTGGAGGCGGGGAGCTGTTTTTT
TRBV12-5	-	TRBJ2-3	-	CASGSRTDTQYF	TGTGCTAGTGGTTCCCGTACAGATACGCAGTATTTT
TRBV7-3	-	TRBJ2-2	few	CASRRQRNTGELFF	TGTGCCAGCAGGCGACAGAGGAACACCGGGGAGCTGTTTTTT
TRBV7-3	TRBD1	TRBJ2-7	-	CASSPGTGGKYEQYF	TGTGCCAGCAGCCCCGGGACAGGGGGCAAGTACGAGCAGTACTTC
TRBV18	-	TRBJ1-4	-	CASSPLMAGTVSLEKLFF	TGTGCCAGCTCACCACTCATGGCAGGGACTGTGTCTTTGGAAAAACTGTTTTTT
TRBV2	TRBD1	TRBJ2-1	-	CASSQGTAGQQFF	TGTGCCAGCAGCCAAGGGACAGCCGGTCAGCAGTTCTTC
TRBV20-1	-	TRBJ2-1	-	CSASRGPSYNEQFF	TGCAGTGCCAGCCGGGGCCCTAGCTACAATGAGCAGTTCTTC
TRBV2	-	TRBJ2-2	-	CAGQGLTNTGELFF	TGTGCCGGGCAGGGGCTAACGAACACCGGGGAGCTGTTTTTT
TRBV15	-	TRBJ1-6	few	CATSRDYHGALSSPLHF	TGTGCCACCAGCAGAGATTATCATGGGGCTTTATCTTCACCCCTCCACTTT
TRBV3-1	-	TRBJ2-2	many	CASRPIAAGELFF	TGTGCCAGCAGACCCATAGCGGCGGGGGAGCTGTTTTTT
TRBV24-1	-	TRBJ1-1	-	CATSDSGRADTEAFF	TGTGCCACCAGTGATTCAGGGAGAGCGGACACTGAAGCTTTCTTT
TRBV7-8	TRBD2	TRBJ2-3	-	CASSAAGVGDTQYF	TGTGCCAGCAGTGCAGCGGGAGTAGGTGATACGCAGTATTTT
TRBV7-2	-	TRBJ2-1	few	CASSSRTALWGEQFF	TGTGCCAGCAGCAGCAGGACGGCGCTCTGGGGTGAGCAGTTCTTC
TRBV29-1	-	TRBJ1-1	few	CSVEGQLNTEAFF	TGCAGCGTTGAAGGACAGCTGAACACTGAGGCTTTCTTT
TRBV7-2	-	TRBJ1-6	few	CASSLWGPPGVSPLHF	TGTGCCAGCAGCTTATGGGGGCCACCCGGGGTTTCACCCCTCCACTTT